Presented here are 3 T cell receptor beta chains from one specimen sequenced in a study of T cell responses to AZD1222 COVID-19 vaccine. Sequencing used immunoSEQ multiplex PCR; TCRdb keeps in-frame clones, though not all of them. This table holds 90,000 to 100,000 clones, 85% found once. The source material was peripheral blood, sampled 28 days after the second AZD1222 dose. The receptors originated from an adult who received the AZD1222 COVID-19 vaccine.

This chain connects TRBV7-2 to TRBJ1-5; no clear D. Germline loops: CDR1 SGHTA, CDR2 FQGNSA. This CDR3 has 15 amino acids. The V gene lost 0 bases and the J gene lost 3 bases, with 9 bases spanning the gap. The CDR3 bases are TGTGCCAGCAGCTTAGCGGCGGGGTACAATCAGCCCCAGCATTTT. The encoded protein is CASSLAAGYNQPQHF.

The chain carries TRBV5-6 and TRBJ2-5; TRBD1 might be the D (5 bases). V was clipped by 1 base and J by 4 bases, with 11 bases between them. The CDR3 length is 14 residues. Germline V lookup: CDR1 SGHDT, CDR2 YYEEEE. Here the CDR3 reads CASSLKGLGETQYF. The CDR3 nucleotides are TGTGCCAGCAGCTTGAAGGGGCTTGGAGAGACCCAGTACTTC. Full variable domain (remainder filled in from reference TRBV5-6 and TRBJ2-5): DAGVTQSPTHLIKTRGQQVTLRCSPKSGHDTVSWYQQALGQGPQFIFQYYEEEERQRGNFPDRFSGHQFPNYSSELNVNALLLGDSALYLCASSLKGLGETQYFGPGTRLLVL.

This clone came up a few times. The V gene is TRBV5-1, the J gene TRBJ2-1; D not certain. CDR1 SGHRS and CDR2 YFSETQ come from the germline V gene. The CDR3 contains 15 residues. V was clipped by 1 base and J by 8 bases, with 16 bases between them. The CDR3 region has the DNA TGCGCCAGCAGCTTGCTGGGTCAGGCGGCGGATGAGCAGTTCTTC. Its translation: CASSLLGQAADEQFF.